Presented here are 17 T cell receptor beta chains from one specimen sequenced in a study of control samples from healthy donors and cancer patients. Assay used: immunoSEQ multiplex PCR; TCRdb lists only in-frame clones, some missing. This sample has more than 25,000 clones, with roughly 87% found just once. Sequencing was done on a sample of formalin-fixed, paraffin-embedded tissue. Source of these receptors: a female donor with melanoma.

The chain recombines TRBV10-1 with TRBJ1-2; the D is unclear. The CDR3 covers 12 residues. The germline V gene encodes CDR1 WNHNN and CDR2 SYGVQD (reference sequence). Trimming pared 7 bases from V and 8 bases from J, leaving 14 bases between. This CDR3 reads CASNGGSEGYTF. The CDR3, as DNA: TGCGCCAGCAACGGTGGGAGTGAAGGCTACACCTTC.

CDR3 coding DNA: TGTGCCAGCAGTTCCCTCTCCGCCGAGCCCCAGCATTTT. It specifies CASSSLSAEPQHF. The V call is TRBV6-2 or TRBV6-3, the J call TRBJ1-5; D is ambiguous. CDR3 length: 13 residues. Trimming shortened V by 4 bases and J by 8 bases, and 12 bases separated the two germline ends. Per germline, CDR1 MNHEY and CDR2 SVGEGT.

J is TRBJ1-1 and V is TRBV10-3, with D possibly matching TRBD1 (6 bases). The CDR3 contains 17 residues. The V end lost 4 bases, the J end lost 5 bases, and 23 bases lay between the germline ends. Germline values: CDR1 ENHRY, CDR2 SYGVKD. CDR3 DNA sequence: TGTGCCATCAGTGGGACAAACCAAATCACAGGGATGACTGAAGCTTTCTTT. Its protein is CAISGTNQITGMTEAFF.

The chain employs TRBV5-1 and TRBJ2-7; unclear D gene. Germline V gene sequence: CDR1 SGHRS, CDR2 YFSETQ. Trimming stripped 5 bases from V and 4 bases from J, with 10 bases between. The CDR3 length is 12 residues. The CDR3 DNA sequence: TGCGCCAGCAGGTCCCCAGCTTACGAGCAGTACTTC. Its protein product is CASRSPAYEQYF.

The CDR3 bases are TGTGCCATCAGTGAAAGGGGGACAGGGAATTCTGGAAACACCATATATTTT. Its translation: CAISERGTGNSGNTIYF. The gene calls are TRBV10-3 and TRBJ1-3, with 9 bases matching TRBD1. The CDR3 is made up of 17 amino acids. V shed 3 bases, J shed 1 base, and the junction held 7 bases outside the gene matches. Germline loops: CDR1 ENHRY, CDR2 SYGVKD.

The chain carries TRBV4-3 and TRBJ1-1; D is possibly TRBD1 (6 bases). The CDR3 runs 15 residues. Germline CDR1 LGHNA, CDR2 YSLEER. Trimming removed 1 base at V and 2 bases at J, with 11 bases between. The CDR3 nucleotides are TGCGCCAGCAGCCAAGGGTGGGGGCTCAACACTGAAGCTTTCTTT. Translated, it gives CASSQGWGLNTEAFF.

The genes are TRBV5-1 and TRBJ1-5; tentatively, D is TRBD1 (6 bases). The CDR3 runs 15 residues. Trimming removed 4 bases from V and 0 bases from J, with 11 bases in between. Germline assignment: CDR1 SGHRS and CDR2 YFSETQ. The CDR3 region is CASSPGTNSNQPQHF. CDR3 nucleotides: TGCGCCAGCAGCCCCGGGACAAATAGCAATCAGCCCCAGCATTTT.

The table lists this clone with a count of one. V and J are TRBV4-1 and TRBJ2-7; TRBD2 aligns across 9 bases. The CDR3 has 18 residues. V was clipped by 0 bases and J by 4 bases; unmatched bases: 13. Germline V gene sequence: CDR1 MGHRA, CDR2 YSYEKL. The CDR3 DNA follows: TGCGCCAGCAGCCAAGATCTTGTAGCGGGAGCCCGGTTATACGAGCAGTACTTC. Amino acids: CASSQDLVAGARLYEQYF.

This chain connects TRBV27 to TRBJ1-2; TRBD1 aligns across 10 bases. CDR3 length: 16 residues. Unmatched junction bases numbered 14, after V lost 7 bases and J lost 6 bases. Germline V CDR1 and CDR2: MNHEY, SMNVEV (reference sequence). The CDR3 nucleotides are TGTGCCAGCATGGAACTAAAGGGGACAGGGGTCAATGGCTACACCTTC. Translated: CASMELKGTGVNGYTF.

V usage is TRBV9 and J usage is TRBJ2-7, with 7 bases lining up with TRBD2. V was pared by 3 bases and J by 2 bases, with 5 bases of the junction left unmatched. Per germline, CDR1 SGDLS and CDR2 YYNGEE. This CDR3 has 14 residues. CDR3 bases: TGTGCCAGCAGCGGGGAGGGGAGCCCCTACGAGCAGTACTTC. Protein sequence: CASSGEGSPYEQYF. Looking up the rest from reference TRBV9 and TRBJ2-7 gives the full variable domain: DSGVTQTPKHLITATGQRVTLRCSPRSGDLSVYWYQQSLDQGLQFLIQYYNGEERAKGNILERFSAQQFPDLHSELNLSSLELGDSALYFCASSGEGSPYEQYFGPGTRLTVT.

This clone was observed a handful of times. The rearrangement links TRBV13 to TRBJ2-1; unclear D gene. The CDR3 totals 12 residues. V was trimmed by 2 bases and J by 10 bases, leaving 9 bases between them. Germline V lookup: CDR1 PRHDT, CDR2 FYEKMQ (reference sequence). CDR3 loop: CASSLNPAEQFF. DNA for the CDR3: TGTGCCAGCAGCTTAAATCCGGCCGAGCAGTTCTTC.

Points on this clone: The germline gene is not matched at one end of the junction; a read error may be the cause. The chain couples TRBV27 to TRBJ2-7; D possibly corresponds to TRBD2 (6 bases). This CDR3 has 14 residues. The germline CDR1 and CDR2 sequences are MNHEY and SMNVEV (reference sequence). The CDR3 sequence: CASSPQTWGGEQYF. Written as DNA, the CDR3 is TGTGCCAGCAGTCCCCAGACCTGGGGAGGCGAGCAATACTTC.

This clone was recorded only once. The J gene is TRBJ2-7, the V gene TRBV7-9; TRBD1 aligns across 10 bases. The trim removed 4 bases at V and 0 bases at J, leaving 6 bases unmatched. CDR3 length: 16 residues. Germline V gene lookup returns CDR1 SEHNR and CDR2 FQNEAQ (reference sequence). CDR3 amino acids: CASSWSGTGVSYEQYF. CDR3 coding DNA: TGTGCCAGCAGCTGGTCCGGGACAGGGGTCTCCTACGAGCAGTACTTC.

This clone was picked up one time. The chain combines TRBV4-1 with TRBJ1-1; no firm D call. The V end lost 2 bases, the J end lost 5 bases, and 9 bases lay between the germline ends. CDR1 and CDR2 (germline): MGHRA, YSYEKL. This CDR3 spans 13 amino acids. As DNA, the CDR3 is TGCGCCAGCAGCCAAAAAAGGTCTACTGAAGCTTTCTTT. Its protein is CASSQKRSTEAFF.

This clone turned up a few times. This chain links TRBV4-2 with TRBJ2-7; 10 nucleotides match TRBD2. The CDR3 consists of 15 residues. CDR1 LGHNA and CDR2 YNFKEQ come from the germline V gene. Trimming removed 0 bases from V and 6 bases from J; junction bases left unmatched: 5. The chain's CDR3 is CASSQEVLAGVEQYF. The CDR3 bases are TGTGCCAGCAGCCAAGAAGTCCTAGCGGGAGTCGAGCAGTACTTC.

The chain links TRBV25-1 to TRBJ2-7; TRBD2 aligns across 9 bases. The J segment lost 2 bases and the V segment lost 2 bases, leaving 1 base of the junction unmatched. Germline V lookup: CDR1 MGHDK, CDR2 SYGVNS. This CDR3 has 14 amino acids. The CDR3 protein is CASSEPSGAYEQYF. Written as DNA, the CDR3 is TGTGCCAGCAGTGAACCTAGCGGGGCCTACGAGCAGTACTTC.

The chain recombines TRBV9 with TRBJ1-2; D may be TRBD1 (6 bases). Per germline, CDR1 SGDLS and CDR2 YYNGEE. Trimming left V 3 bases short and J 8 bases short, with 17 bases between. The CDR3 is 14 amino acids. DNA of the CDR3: TGTGCCAGCAGCGCCCGCGGGGGCGGGGGAGGCTACACCTTC. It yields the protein CASSARGGGGGYTF.